This TCR beta chain was retrieved from a study of blood T cell repertoires in COVID-19 (dated by TCRdb to the early 2020s). A note on the overall study: The collaborator samples originated in the United States, Italy and Spain and spanned the acute and convalescent phases of COVID-19. The prospective study material was composed of cDNA or gDNA derived from T cells, B-cell-depleted T cells, or PBMCs. Deeply sampled blood TCRbeta repertoires from subjects exposed to, actively infected with, or recovered from COVID-19 were included in the dataset. The repertoires were released in a freely available public database meant as a resource for research on the immune response to SARS-CoV-2. Samples were obtained from the ongoing ImmuneRACE study (first 160 participants) and from about 1,300 subjects provided by 6 global collaborators. Sample metadata almost always included a de-identified subject ID, COVID-19 status, age in years and sex. Where available, HLA class I and class II types were taken from metadata supplied by the sample provider and were not determined by assay-based typing.

Looking up the germline V gene (reference sequence) yields CDR1 MNHEY and CDR2 SMNVEV. The CDR3 covers 14 residues, taking in both the cysteine and the phenylalanine. Of all the DNA, just the CDR3 is kept, 42 bases in frame from base 1. A distance of 10 bases separates the germline ends of V and J, which lose 2 bases and 5 bases respectively. TCRbeta CDR3 regions were amplified from genomic DNA using the immunoSEQ Assay, a bias-controlled multiplex PCR. The published analysis was carried out like this. The number of nucleated cells in each sample was estimated from the amplification of reference gene primers within the assay. Sequence reads were collapsed and filtered to measure the absolute abundance of every unique TCRbeta CDR3 rearrangement. For each sample, productive Simpson clonality was calculated by taking the square root of Simpson's diversity index across productive rearrangements. The source is immuneACCESS, and TCRdb retained only in-frame sequences with V and J called. Part of the clones is not carried over; for the studies checked, unresolved V genes explain less than half of this, and the remainder is unexplained. That table gives V, J and clone size, and the DNA gave D and trimming. This sample lists over 250,000 clones; roughly 90% were detected once. 2.6% of the sample belongs to the ten largest clones.

Turning to this clone: What this receptor recognizes is not known. No clone much larger than this one lies a single base away; base qualities are absent.

What the research found in general, with its limitations: The amount of clinical and demographic metadata varied by source and participant and was provided uncurated.

Participants in the prospective study were enrolled through a virtual design, were aged about 18 to 90 years, and lived in under 25 United States geographic areas. To assign participants to cohorts, the prospective study relied on clinical history that participants themselves reported in a screening survey and a study questionnaire. Recovered participants in ImmuneRACE Cohort 3 were defined by two consecutive negative NP/OP PCR tests, clearance by a healthcare professional, or resolution of symptoms. Each participant in the prospective study had whole blood, serum and a nasopharyngeal or oropharyngeal swab collected by mobile phlebotomists. Participants in the prospective study had the option to provide additional blood draws and questionnaires over a roughly 2-month period. Before DNA extraction, blood samples from the prospective study were shipped at room temperature or frozen.

Recombination connected TRBV27 to TRBJ2-1; the D gene cannot be resolved reliably. The sequenced sample consisted of PBMCs or T cells enriched from blood (not recorded which). The source of this sequence is a man aged 60-69 years who had recovered from COVID-19. In nucleotide form, the sequence is TGTGCCAGCAGTTTAATGGGCCAGGACAATGAGCAGTTCTTC. This codes for CASSLMGQDNEQFF.